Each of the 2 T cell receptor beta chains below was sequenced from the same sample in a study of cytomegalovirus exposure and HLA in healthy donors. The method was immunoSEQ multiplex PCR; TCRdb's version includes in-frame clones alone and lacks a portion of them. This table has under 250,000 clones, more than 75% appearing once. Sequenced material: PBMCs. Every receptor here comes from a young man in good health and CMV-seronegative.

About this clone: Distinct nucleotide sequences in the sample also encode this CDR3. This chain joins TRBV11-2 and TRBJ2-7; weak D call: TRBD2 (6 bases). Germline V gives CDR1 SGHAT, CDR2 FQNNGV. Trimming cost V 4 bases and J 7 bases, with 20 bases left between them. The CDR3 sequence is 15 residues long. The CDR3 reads CASSSTSGGVGEQYF. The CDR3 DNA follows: TGTGCCAGCAGCTCAACCAGCGGAGGGGTTGGGGAGCAGTACTTC.

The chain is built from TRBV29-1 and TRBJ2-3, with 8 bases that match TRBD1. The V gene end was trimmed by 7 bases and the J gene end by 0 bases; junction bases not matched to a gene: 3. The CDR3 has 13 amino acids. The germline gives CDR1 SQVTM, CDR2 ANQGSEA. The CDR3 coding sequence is TGCAGCGATAGGGACAGGAGCACAGATACGCAGTATTTT. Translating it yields CSDRDRSTDTQYF.